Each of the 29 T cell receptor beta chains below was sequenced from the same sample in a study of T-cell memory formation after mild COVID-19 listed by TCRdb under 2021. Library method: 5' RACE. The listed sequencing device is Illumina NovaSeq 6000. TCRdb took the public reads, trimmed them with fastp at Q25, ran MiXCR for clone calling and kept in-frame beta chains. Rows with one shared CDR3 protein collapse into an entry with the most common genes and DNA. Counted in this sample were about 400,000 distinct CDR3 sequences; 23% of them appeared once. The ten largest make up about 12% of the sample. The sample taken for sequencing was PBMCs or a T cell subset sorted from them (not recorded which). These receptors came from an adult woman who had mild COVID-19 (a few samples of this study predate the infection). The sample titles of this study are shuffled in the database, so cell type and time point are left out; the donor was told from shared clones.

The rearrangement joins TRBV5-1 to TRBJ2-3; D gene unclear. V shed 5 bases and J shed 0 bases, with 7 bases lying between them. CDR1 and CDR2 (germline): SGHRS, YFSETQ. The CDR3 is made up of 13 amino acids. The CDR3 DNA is TGCGCCAGCAGTTCAGAGAGCACAGATACGCAGTATTTT. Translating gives CASSSESTDTQYF.

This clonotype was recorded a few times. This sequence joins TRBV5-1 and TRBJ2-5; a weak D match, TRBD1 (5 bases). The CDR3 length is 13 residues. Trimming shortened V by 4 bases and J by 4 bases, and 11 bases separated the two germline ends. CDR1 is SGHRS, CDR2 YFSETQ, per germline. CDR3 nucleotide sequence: TGCGCCAGCAGCATCGACAGTCGAGAGACCCAGTACTTC. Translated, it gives CASSIDSRETQYF. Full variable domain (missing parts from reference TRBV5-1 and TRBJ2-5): KAGVTQTPRYLIKTRGQQVTLSCSPISGHRSVSWYQQTPGQGLQFLFEYFSETQRNKGNFPGRFSGRQFSNSRSEMNVSTLELGDSALYLCASSIDSRETQYFGPGTRLLVL.

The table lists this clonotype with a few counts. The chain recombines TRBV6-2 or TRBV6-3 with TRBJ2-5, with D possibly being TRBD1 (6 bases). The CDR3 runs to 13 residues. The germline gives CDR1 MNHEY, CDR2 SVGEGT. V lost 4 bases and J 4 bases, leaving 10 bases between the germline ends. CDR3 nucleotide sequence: TGTGCCAGCAGTTTTCAGGGGCCAGAGACCCAGTACTTC. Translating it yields CASSFQGPETQYF.

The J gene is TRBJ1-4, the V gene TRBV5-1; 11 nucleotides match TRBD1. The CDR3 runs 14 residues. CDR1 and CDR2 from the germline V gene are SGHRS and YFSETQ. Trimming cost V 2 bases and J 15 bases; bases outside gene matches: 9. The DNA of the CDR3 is TGCGCCAGCAGCTTAGGACAGGGGGCGTCCGATTTGTTTTTT. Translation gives CASSLGQGASDLFF.

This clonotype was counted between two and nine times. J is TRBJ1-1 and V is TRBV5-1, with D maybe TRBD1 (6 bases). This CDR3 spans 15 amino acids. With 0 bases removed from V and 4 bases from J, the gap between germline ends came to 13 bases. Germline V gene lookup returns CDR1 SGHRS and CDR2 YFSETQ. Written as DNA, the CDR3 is TGCGCCAGCAGCTTGGAATGGGGGGGCGGCACTGAAGCTTTCTTT. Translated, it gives CASSLEWGGGTEAFF.

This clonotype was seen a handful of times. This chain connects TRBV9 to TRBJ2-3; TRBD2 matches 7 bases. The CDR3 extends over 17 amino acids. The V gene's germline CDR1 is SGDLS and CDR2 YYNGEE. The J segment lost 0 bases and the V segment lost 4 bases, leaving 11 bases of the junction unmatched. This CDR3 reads CASSPQGVGGSTDTQYF. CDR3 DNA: TGTGCCAGCAGCCCCCAAGGAGTGGGAGGGAGCACAGATACGCAGTATTTT. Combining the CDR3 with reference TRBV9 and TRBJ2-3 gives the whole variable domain DSGVTQTPKHLITATGQRVTLRCSPRSGDLSVYWYQQSLDQGLQFLIQYYNGEERAKGNILERFSAQQFPDLHSELNLSSLELGDSALYFCASSPQGVGGSTDTQYFGPGTRLTVL.

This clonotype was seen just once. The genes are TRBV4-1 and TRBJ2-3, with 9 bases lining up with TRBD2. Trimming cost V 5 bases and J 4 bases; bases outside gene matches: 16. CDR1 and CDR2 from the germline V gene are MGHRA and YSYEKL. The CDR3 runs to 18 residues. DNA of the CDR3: TGCGCCAGCAGCGACAAGACGGCGGGAGGGCTCCACGCAGATACGCAGTATTTT. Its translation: CASSDKTAGGLHADTQYF.

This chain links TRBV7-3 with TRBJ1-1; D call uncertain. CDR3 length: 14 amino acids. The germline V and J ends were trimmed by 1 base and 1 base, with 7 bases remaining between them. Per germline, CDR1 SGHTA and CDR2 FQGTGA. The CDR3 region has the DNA TGTGCCAGCAGCTTAAACCCAGGGAACACTGAAGCTTTCTTT. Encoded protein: CASSLNPGNTEAFF.

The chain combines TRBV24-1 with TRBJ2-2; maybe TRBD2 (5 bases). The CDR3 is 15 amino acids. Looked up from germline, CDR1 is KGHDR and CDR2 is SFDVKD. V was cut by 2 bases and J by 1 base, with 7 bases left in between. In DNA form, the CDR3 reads TGTGCCACCAGTGATTCCGCGGGGAACACCGGGGAGCTGTTTTTT. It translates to CATSDSAGNTGELFF.

The CDR3 spells CASSRDLTSTDTQYF. The CDR3 DNA sequence: TGCGCCAGCAGCCGGGACCTTACTAGCACAGATACGCAGTATTTT. The chain links TRBV4-3 to TRBJ2-3, with D perhaps being TRBD1 or TRBD2 (5 bases each). Trimming took 4 bases from V and 0 from J, leaving 11 bases between them. The germline gives CDR1 LGHNA, CDR2 YSLEER. The CDR3 has 15 amino acids.

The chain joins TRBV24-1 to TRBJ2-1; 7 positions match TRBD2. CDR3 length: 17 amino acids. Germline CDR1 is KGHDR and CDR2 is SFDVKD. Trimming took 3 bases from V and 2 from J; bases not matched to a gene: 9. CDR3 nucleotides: TGTGCCACCAGTGATCCGGTCGGGGGAGGGCCCTACAATGAGCAGTTCTTC. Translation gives CATSDPVGGGPYNEQFF.

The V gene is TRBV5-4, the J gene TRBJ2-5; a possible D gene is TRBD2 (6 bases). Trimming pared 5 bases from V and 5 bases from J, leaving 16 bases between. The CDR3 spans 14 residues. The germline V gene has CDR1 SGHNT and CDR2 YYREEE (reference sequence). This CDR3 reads CASSSDHRGETQYF. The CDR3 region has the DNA TGTGCCAGCAGTTCGGACCACCGGGGGGAGACCCAGTACTTC. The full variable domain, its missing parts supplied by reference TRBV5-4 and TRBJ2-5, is ETGVTQSPTHLIKTRGQQVTLRCSSQSGHNTVSWYQQALGQGPQFIFQYYREEENGRGNFPPRFSGLQFPNYSSELNVNALELDDSALYLCASSSDHRGETQYFGPGTRLLVL.

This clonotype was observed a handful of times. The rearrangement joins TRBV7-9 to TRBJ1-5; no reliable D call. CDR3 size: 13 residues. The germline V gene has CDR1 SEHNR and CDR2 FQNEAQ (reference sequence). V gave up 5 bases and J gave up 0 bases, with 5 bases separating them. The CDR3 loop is CASSPGSNQPQHF. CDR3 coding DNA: TGTGCCAGCAGCCCCGGTAGCAATCAGCCCCAGCATTTT.

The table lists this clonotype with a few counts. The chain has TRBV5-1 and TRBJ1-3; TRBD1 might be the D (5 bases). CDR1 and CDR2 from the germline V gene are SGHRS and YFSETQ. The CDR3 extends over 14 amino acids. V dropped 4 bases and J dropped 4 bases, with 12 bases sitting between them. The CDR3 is CASSIDSGGNTIYF. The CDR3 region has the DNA TGCGCCAGCAGCATCGACAGCGGCGGAAACACCATATATTTT.

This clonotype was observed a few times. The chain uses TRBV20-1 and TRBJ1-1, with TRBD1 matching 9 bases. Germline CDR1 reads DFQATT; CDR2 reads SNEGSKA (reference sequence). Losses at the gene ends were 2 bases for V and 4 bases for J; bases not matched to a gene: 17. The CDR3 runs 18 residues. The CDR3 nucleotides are TGCAGTGCTAGATCCGTAACTCCAGGGACAGGGCTCTCCACTGAAGCTTTCTTT. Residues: CSARSVTPGTGLSTEAFF.

CDR3 DNA sequence: TGCAGCGTTGATCGGGGGGGGAGACAGGGAAAGTATGGCTACACCTTC. It translates to CSVDRGGRQGKYGYTF. The J gene is TRBJ1-2, the V gene TRBV29-1, with 7 bases lining up with TRBD1. The CDR3 is 16 residues long. The germline V gene has CDR1 SQVTM and CDR2 ANQGSEA. With 3 bases clipped from V and 5 bases from J, the junction kept 15 bases outside the gene matches.

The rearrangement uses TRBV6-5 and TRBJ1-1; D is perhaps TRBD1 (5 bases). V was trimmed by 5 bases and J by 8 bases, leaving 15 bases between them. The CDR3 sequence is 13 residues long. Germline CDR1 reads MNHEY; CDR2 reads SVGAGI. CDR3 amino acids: CASSVGGGGEAFF. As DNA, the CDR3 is TGTGCCAGCAGTGTCGGGGGGGGAGGAGAAGCTTTCTTT.

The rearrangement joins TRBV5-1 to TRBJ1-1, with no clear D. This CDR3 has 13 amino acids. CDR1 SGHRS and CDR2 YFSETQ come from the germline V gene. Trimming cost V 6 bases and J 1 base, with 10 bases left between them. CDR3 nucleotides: TGCGCCAGCACCTCCCCAGCGAACACTGAAGCTTTCTTT. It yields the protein CASTSPANTEAFF.

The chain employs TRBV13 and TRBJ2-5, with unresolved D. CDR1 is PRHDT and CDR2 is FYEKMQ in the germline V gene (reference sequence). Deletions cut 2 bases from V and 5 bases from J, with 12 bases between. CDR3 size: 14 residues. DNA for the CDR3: TGTGCCAGCAGCTTAATGGCTGGGGTGGAGACCCAGTACTTC. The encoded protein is CASSLMAGVETQYF.

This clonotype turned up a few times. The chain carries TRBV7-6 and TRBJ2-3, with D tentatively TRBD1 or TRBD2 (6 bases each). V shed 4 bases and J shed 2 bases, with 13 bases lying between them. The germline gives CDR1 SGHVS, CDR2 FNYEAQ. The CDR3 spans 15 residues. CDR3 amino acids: CASSSPGDNTDTQYF. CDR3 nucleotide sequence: TGTGCCAGCAGCTCTCCGGGGGACAACACAGATACGCAGTATTTT.

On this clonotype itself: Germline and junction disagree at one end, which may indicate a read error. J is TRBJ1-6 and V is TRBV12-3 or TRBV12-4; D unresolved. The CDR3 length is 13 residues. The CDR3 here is CASSPPPNSPLPF. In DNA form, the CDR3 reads TGTGCCAGCAGCCCTCCCCCTAATTCACCCCTCCCCTTT.

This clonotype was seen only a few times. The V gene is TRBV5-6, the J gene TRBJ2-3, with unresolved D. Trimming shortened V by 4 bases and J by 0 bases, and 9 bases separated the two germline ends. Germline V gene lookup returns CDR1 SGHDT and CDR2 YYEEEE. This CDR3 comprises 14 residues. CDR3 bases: TGTGCCAGCAGCGCATTGGGGAGCACAGATACGCAGTATTTT. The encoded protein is CASSALGSTDTQYF.

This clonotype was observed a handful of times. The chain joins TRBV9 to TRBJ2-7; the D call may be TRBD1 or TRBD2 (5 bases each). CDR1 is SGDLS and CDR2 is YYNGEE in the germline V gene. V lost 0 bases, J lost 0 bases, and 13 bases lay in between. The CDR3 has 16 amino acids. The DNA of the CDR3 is TGTGCCAGCAGCGTAGGGGGACGGCTGAGCTCCTACGAGCAGTACTTC. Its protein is CASSVGGRLSSYEQYF.

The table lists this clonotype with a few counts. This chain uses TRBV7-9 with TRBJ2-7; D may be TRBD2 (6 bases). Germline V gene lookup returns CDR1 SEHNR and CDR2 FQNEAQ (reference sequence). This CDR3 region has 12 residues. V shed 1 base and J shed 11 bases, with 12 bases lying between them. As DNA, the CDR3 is TGTGCCAGCAGCTTAGATGGTCGGACTAAGTACTTC. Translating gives CASSLDGRTKYF. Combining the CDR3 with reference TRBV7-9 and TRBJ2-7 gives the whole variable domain DTGVSQNPRHKITKRGQNVTFRCDPISEHNRLYWYRQTLGQGPEFLTYFQNEAQLEKSRLLSDRFSAERPKGSFSTLEIQRTEQGDSAMYLCASSLDGRTKYFGPGTRLTVT.

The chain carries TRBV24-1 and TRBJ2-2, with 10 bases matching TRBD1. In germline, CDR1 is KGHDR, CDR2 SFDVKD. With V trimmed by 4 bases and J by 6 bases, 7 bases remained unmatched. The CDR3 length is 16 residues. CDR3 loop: CATSDQGQGRPGELFF. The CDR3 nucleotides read TGTGCCACCAGTGACCAGGGACAGGGGAGGCCCGGGGAGCTGTTTTTT.

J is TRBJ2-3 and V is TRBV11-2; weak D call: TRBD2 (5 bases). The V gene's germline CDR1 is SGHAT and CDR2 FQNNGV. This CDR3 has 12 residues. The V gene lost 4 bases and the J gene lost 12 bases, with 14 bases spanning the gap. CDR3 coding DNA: TGTGCCAGCAGCTCTCCTGGGGAGTCACAGTATTTT. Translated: CASSSPGESQYF.

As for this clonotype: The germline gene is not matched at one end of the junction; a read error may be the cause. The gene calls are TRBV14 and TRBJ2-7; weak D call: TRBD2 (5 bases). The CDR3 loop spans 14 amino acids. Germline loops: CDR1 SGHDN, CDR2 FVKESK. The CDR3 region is CARSRSGTTGEQYF. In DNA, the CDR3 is TGTGCCCGCAGCCGCTCGGGAACGACGGGGGAGCAGTACTTC.

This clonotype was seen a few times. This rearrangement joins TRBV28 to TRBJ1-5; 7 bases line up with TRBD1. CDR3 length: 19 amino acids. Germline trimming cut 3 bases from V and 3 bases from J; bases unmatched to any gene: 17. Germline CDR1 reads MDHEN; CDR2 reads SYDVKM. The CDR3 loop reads CASSFSDRPPAFYNQPQHF. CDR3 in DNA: TGTGCCAGCAGTTTTTCGGACAGGCCCCCCGCTTTCTACAATCAGCCCCAGCATTTT.

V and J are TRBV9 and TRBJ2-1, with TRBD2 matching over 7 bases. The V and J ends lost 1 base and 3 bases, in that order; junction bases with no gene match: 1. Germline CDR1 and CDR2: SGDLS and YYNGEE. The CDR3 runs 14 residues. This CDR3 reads CASSVSSGYNEQFF. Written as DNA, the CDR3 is TGTGCCAGCAGCGTATCTAGCGGCTACAATGAGCAGTTCTTC.